The 20 T cell receptor beta chains below were found in one sample sequenced in a study of T-cell reconstitution after alpha-beta-depleted transplantation in children (dated by TCRdb to the mid-2010s). The treatment or condition label for this specimen denotes: allogeneic hematopoietic cell transplantation with graft depleted of TCRalphabeta T cells and CD19 B cells. Receptor amplification or capture employed PCR. Sequencing was performed on an Illumina HiSeq 2500. TCR libraries were prepared with molecular barcoding, using unique molecular identifiers to normalize TCRbeta repertoire quantification. The public reads were run again by TCRdb, first through fastp at Q25 and then through MiXCR, and only productive beta chains were kept. Each entry is one CDR3 protein sequence, shown with its most common DNA and genes. Here the sample has around 300,000 distinct CDR3 sequences; 11% occur a single time. About a quarter of the sample lies in the top ten.

The sequenced sample was peripheral blood, obtained 180 days after TCRalphabeta/CD19-depleted stem cell transplant. The receptors were sampled from a male patient between 2 and 10 years old who had a stem cell transplant for chronic granulomatous disease, so the T cells may come from the graft donor.

In its sample, this clonotype was seen many times. This chain joins TRBV7-9 and TRBJ2-1; 8 bases match TRBD2. Germline V lookup: CDR1 SEHNR, CDR2 FQNEAQ (reference sequence). Trimming at V came to 1 base and at J to 5 bases, leaving 4 bases not matched to a gene. CDR3 length: 15 residues. CDR3 nucleotides: TGTGCCAGCAGCTTAGTAGCGGGATCAAACAATGAGCAGTTCTTC. This gives the protein CASSLVAGSNNEQFF.

At least ten counts were recorded for this clonotype. This chain uses TRBV7-3 with TRBJ2-3; 10 nucleotides match TRBD1. The CDR3 is 16 amino acids. The junction had 11 bases not matched to a gene; V was cut back by 5 bases and J by 6 bases. Looked up from germline, CDR1 is SGHTA and CDR2 is FQGTGA. The CDR3 bases are TGTGCCAGCAGCAACGGACCCGGGACAGGGGCGGATACGCAGTATTTT. The encoded protein is CASSNGPGTGADTQYF.

At least ten counts were recorded for this clonotype. The V gene is TRBV25-1, the J gene TRBJ2-5; TRBD1 matches 10 bases. Germline V gene lookup returns CDR1 MGHDK and CDR2 SYGVNS. The junction had 8 bases not matched to a gene; V was cut back by 5 bases and J by 5 bases. This CDR3 has 15 amino acids. The chain's CDR3 is CASSHPTGGGETQYF. The CDR3 DNA follows: TGTGCCAGCAGTCACCCGACAGGGGGCGGTGAGACCCAGTACTTC.

There are many counts of this clonotype. The chain joins TRBV2 to TRBJ2-3; 8 bases are a match to TRBD2. V trimming: 3 bases; J trimming: 7 bases; junction bases outside the gene matches: 9. Looked up from germline, CDR1 is SNHLY and CDR2 is FYNNEI. This CDR3 region has 15 residues. In DNA, the CDR3 is TGTGCCAGCAGTGATCCAGCGGGAGTCGGGAATACGCAGTATTTT. Residues: CASSDPAGVGNTQYF.

The chain has TRBV5-1 and TRBJ2-7; 8 bases are shared with TRBD1. The CDR3 sequence is 11 residues long. V lost 10 bases and J lost 2; bases outside the gene matches: 2. Germline V gene lookup returns CDR1 SGHRS and CDR2 YFSETQ. For the CDR3, the DNA is TGCGCCTGGGGACAGGCCTACGAGCAGTACTTC. Translated: CAWGQAYEQYF.

Remarks on this clonotype: It may be a read error: a sequence one base away is much more abundant. The gene calls are TRBV27 and TRBJ1-1; possibly TRBD1 for D (5 bases). Germline CDR1 is MNHEY and CDR2 is SMNVEV (reference sequence). The CDR3 is 15 amino acids. Trimming pared 9 bases from V and 2 bases from J, leaving 19 bases between. Here the CDR3 reads CARRKSGIHNTEAFF. CDR3 DNA: TGTGCCAGGCGTAAGTCAGGGATCCATAACACTGAAGCTTTCTTT.

This chain connects TRBV13 to TRBJ2-5; 16 nucleotides agree with TRBD2. V lost 3 bases, J lost 4 bases, and 8 bases stayed unmatched. This CDR3 comprises 18 residues. Germline V gene lookup returns CDR1 PRHDT and CDR2 FYEKMQ (reference sequence). CDR3 loop: CASSFGTSGGVTGETQYF. CDR3 in DNA: TGTGCCAGCAGCTTCGGGACTAGCGGGGGGGTAACTGGAGAGACCCAGTACTTC.

This clonotype came up many times. V usage is TRBV28 and J usage is TRBJ1-4; D might be TRBD1 (5 bases). Germline values: CDR1 MDHEN, CDR2 SYDVKM. Trimming left V 5 bases short and J 7 bases short, with 14 bases between. The CDR3 contains 14 residues. The CDR3 DNA sequence: TGTGCCAGCAGTCCAGGGATGGAGTTTGAAAAACTGTTTTTT. Translated, it gives CASSPGMEFEKLFF.

This clonotype was picked up many times. The junction shows a germline mismatch at one end, possibly a read error. This chain joins TRBV5-1 and TRBJ1-6; a weak D match, TRBD1 (5 bases). The V gene's germline CDR1 is SGHRS and CDR2 YFSETQ. This CDR3 spans 13 amino acids. CDR3 residues: CASSLGGNSPLHF. The CDR3 DNA reads as TGTGCCAGCAGCCTGGGGGGGAATTCACCCCTCCACTTT.

This clonotype showed up many times. This chain uses TRBV7-6 with TRBJ2-7; TRBD1 matches at 8 bases. The germline CDR1 and CDR2 sequences are SGHVS and FNYEAQ. V lost 4 bases to trimming and J lost 7 bases; unmatched junction nucleotides: 18. The CDR3 spans 17 residues. The CDR3: CASSSPPATGEREEQYF. CDR3 in DNA: TGTGCCAGCAGCTCGCCCCCCGCGACAGGGGAGAGGGAAGAGCAGTACTTC.

This clonotype appeared many times. The CDR3 spells CASTTPEGLAGGDTQYF. CDR3 bases: TGTGCCAGCACTACGCCCGAGGGACTAGCGGGAGGAGATACGCAGTATTTT. This chain links TRBV5-5 with TRBJ2-3; TRBD2 agrees at 15 bases. This CDR3 has 17 residues. J lost 5 bases, V lost 6 bases, and 10 bases had no gene match. Germline-derived CDR1 and CDR2 are SGHKS and YYEKEE (reference sequence).

This clonotype showed up many times. The CDR3 loop reads CSASDPAPMDKYEQYF. CDR3 DNA: TGCAGTGCTAGCGATCCCGCCCCAATGGACAAATACGAGCAGTACTTC. V and J are TRBV20-1 and TRBJ2-7; a weak D match, TRBD1 (5 bases). The CDR3 has 16 residues. V dropped 3 bases and J dropped 4 bases, with 22 bases sitting between them. Looked up from germline, CDR1 is DFQATT and CDR2 is SNEGSKA (reference sequence).

This clonotype came up many times. The V and J genes are TRBV12-3 or TRBV12-4 and TRBJ2-2; 13 bases are a match to TRBD2. The CDR3 covers 17 residues. Unmatched junction bases numbered 10, after V lost 7 bases and J lost 5 bases. The CDR3 sequence is CASMRLAGGDWTGELFF. In DNA form, the CDR3 reads TGTGCCAGCATGAGACTAGCGGGAGGAGATTGGACCGGGGAGCTGTTTTTT.

Many counts were recorded for this clonotype. The genes are TRBV7-8 and TRBJ2-1; 9 bases are shared with TRBD2. CDR1 is SGHVS, CDR2 FQNEAQ, per germline. V shed 9 bases and J 7 bases; nucleotides not matched to a gene: 10. The CDR3 consists of 14 residues. The CDR3 DNA sequence: TGTGCCAGTCGAGGCGGGAGGGCCGAAAATGAGCAGTTCTTC. Amino acid sequence: CASRGGRAENEQFF.

This clonotype was seen many times. This sequence joins TRBV7-2 and TRBJ2-2; perhaps TRBD2 as D (6 bases). The CDR3 contains 15 residues. CDR1 SGHTA and CDR2 FQGNSA come from the germline V gene. V was trimmed by 5 bases and J by 0 bases, leaving 10 bases between them. Here the CDR3 DNA reads TGTGCCAGCAGCGCGGGACCGCCGAACACCGGGGAGCTGTTTTTT. This sequence encodes CASSAGPPNTGELFF. Full variable domain (rest looked up from reference TRBV7-2 and TRBJ2-2): GAGVSQSPSNKVTEKGKDVELRCDPISGHTALYWYRQSLGQGLEFLIYFQGNSAPDKSGLPSDRFSAERTGGSVSTLTIQRTQQEDSAVYLCASSAGPPNTGELFFGEGSRLTVL.

This clonotype has at least ten counts. The chain links TRBV7-8 to TRBJ1-1; no reliable D call. The CDR3 is 17 residues long. The germline V and J ends were trimmed by 4 bases and 1 base, with 19 bases remaining between them. Germline V lookup: CDR1 SGHVS, CDR2 FQNEAQ. The CDR3 is CASSSRAQTGENTEAFF. CDR3 DNA sequence: TGTGCCAGCAGCTCCCGGGCCCAGACCGGAGAGAACACTGAAGCTTTCTTT.

The chain joins TRBV29-1 to TRBJ1-1; D remains ambiguous. The CDR3 covers 10 residues. From germline, CDR1 is SQVTM and CDR2 ANQGSEA. The CDR3 DNA sequence: TGCAGTTTCAAGAACACTGAAGCTTTCTTT. The encoded protein is CSFKNTEAFF.

This clonotype was picked up many times. V is TRBV5-4 and J is TRBJ2-1; 12 bases are a match to TRBD2. The CDR3 has 17 residues. Germline assignment: CDR1 SGHNT and CDR2 YYREEE (reference sequence). Trimming cost V 4 bases and J 8 bases; bases outside gene matches: 13. CDR3 loop: CASSAPLAGGIFDEQFF. The CDR3 nucleotides are TGTGCCAGCAGCGCACCCCTAGCGGGAGGGATTTTTGATGAGCAGTTCTTC.

This clonotype has ten or more counts. The chain couples TRBV12-3 or TRBV12-4 to TRBJ2-5, with TRBD2 identical over 9 bases. After removal of 4 bases from V and 4 bases from J, the junction contained 7 bases not matched to a gene. This CDR3 spans 15 amino acids. CDR3 DNA: TGTGCCAGCAGTTCCTCGGGACTAGCCTCAGAGACCCAGTACTTC. It translates to CASSSSGLASETQYF.

This clonotype came up many times. The gene calls are TRBV24-1 and TRBJ2-2; 8 positions match TRBD2. The V and J ends lost 5 bases and 4 bases, in that order; junction bases with no gene match: 5. This CDR3 has 15 amino acids. Germline-derived CDR1 and CDR2 are KGHDR and SFDVKD. The CDR3 coding sequence is TGTGCCACCAGTGCCGATAGCGGGGCCACCGGGGAGCTGTTTTTT. Its translation is CATSADSGATGELFF.